This T cell receptor beta chain was identified in a study of blood T cell repertoires in COVID-19. Study-level information: From the United States, Italy and Spain came samples of acute and convalescent COVID-19.

V was pared by 2 bases and J by 1 base, with 11 bases between. CDR3 length: 15 amino acids. The V gene's germline CDR1 is SGHTA and CDR2 FQGTGA. Participant reports of clinical history set cohort assignment. Generated by immunoSEQ multiplex PCR, the TCRdb table keeps only in-frame clones and is missing some. The repertoire holds about 310,000 clones, with 85% to 90% as singletons. The clonotype was recovered from a young woman who had recovered from COVID-19. The sequenced material came from PBMCs or T cells enriched from blood (not recorded which). The chain has TRBV7-3 and TRBJ1-1; no firm D call. The CDR3 DNA reads as TGTGCCAGCAGCTTATATGCCGCGTCGAACACTGAAGCTTTCTTT. It codes for CASSLYAASNTEAFF. Together with reference TRBV7-3 and TRBJ1-1, the CDR3 gives the full variable domain: GAGVSQTPSNKVTEKGKYVELRCDPISGHTALYWYRQSLGQGPEFLIYFQGTGAADDSGLPNDRFFAVRPEGSVSTLKIQRTERGDSAVYLCASSLYAASNTEAFFGQGTRLTVV.